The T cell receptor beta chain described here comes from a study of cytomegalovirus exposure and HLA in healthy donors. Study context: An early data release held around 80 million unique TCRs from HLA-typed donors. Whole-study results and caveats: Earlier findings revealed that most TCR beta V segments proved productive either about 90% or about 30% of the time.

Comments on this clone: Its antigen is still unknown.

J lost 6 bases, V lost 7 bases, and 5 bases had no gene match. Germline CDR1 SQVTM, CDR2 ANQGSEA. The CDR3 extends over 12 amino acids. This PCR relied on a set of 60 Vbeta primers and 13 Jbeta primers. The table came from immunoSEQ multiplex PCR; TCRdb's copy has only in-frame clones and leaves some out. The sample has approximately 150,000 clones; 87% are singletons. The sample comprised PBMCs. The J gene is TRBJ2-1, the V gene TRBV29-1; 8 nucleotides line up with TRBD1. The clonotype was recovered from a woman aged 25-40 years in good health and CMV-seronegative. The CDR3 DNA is TGCAGCGGGAGGACAGGGTTCAATGAGCAGTTCTTC. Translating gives CSGRTGFNEQFF.